Each of the 20 T cell receptor beta chains below was sequenced from the same sample in a study of synovial regulatory T cells in juvenile arthritis. Using immunoSEQ multiplex PCR, the repertoire was profiled, and TCRdb retains in-frame clones only, with some absent. The specimen's table records over 1,300 clones. Synovial fluid was collected with matched peripheral blood from each patient with active arthritis. The sequencing input was Treg cells from the synovium. These receptors were collected from a donor younger than 30 with juvenile idiopathic arthritis.

This clone is medium-sized by frequency. The CDR3 sequence: CASSLGHPAREKLFF. V usage is TRBV7-8 and J usage is TRBJ1-4; TCRdb's D gene call, TRBD1, goes unchecked for lack of DNA. Germline V gene data show CDR1 as SGHVS and CDR2 as FQNEAQ. This CDR3 comprises 15 residues. The DNA sequence is not available.

This chain links TRBV29-1 with TRBJ2-7; without DNA, the TCRdb call of TRBD1 cannot be checked. Per the germline V gene, CDR1 is SQVTM and CDR2 is ANQGSEA. The length of the CDR3 is 12 residues. No DNA has been recorded. The CDR3 protein is CSVWDSLYEQYF.

The rearrangement uses TRBV9 and TRBJ1-2; TCRdb's D gene call, TRBD1, goes unchecked for lack of DNA. This CDR3 is built from 15 residues. No DNA is given. The germline V gene has CDR1 SGDLS and CDR2 YYNGEE. CDR3 sequence reads: CASSRLTGGNYGYTF.

In terms of frequency, this clone is medium-sized. This chain connects TRBV6-6 to TRBJ1-2; TCRdb's D call of TRBD1 is untestable without DNA. Germline V gene data show CDR1 as MNHNY and CDR2 as SVGAGI (reference sequence). This CDR3 has 13 amino acids. The DNA is unrecorded. CDR3: CASMAGGYYGYTF.

The V and J genes are TRBV7-2 and TRBJ2-3; TCRdb's assignment of TRBD2 cannot be checked, as there is no DNA. The CDR3 runs to 12 residues. Only the protein is available. Germline V gene sequence: CDR1 SGHTA, CDR2 FQGNSA. The chain's CDR3 is CASSPFTDTQYF.

Judged by frequency, this clone is medium-sized. The chain joins TRBV18 to TRBJ1-2; TCRdb reports TRBD1, a call that lacks DNA to check it against. The CDR3 has 14 residues. The DNA sequence is not available. Germline CDR1 KGHSH, CDR2 LQKENI. The CDR3 sequence is CASSPRADRESYTF.

In terms of frequency, this clone is medium-sized. This chain links TRBV6-1 with TRBJ1-1. Per germline, CDR1 MNHNS and CDR2 SASEGT. CDR3 length: 11 amino acids. The coding DNA is unavailable. CDR3 protein: CASSEWGPAFF.

The CDR3 here is CASSQELAGGTDTQYF. V is TRBV4-3 and J is TRBJ2-3; TCRdb's assignment of TRBD2 cannot be checked, as there is no DNA. The CDR3 sequence is 16 residues long. No DNA sequence is on record. Per germline, CDR1 LGHNA and CDR2 YSLEER.

V usage is TRBV19 and J usage is TRBJ1-5; TCRdb's D gene call, TRBD1, goes unchecked for lack of DNA. This CDR3 is built from 15 residues. The entry carries no DNA sequence. The germline CDR1 and CDR2 sequences are LNHDA and SQIVND (reference sequence). The CDR3 sequence is CASSQGGTGNQPQHF.

Judged by frequency, this clone is medium-sized. V gene TRBV5-4 combines with J gene TRBJ2-4. CDR3 length: 14 amino acids. Only the protein is on record. CDR1 SGHNT and CDR2 YYREEE come from the germline V gene (reference sequence). The CDR3 reads CASSLRGQENIQYF.

In terms of frequency, this clone is medium-sized. The CDR3 spells CASSVAPNAQGGYGYTF. The rearrangement links TRBV9 to TRBJ1-2; without DNA, the TCRdb call of TRBD1 cannot be checked. Germline CDR1 reads SGDLS; CDR2 reads YYNGEE. The CDR3 extends over 17 amino acids. No DNA accompanies this entry.

This clone is deemed medium-sized (0.01 to 0.1%) by its frequency. CDR3 sequence reads: CASSLFTYEQYF. The chain recombines TRBV7-9 with TRBJ2-7; lacking DNA, the TRBD2 call made by TCRdb goes unchecked. Germline lookup yields CDR1 SEHNR and CDR2 FQNEAQ (reference sequence). This CDR3 spans 12 amino acids. DNA was not recorded.

The V call is TRBV4-2, the J call TRBJ1-4; the TRBD1 assignment by TCRdb is unverifiable without DNA. The CDR3 covers 17 residues. Only the protein is on record. Germline values: CDR1 LGHNA, CDR2 YNFKEQ. The CDR3: CASSQDRVAGGREKLFF.

This clone is classed as medium-sized by frequency. The chain employs TRBV6-1 and TRBJ1-2. The CDR3 runs 12 residues. No nucleotide data were recorded. The germline CDR1 and CDR2 sequences are MNHNS and SASEGT. The CDR3 sequence: CASSLRAYGYTF.

Considering frequency, this clone is medium-sized. The chain uses TRBV18 and TRBJ2-7; TCRdb proposes TRBD1, but this gene call is untestable without DNA. Germline V gene data show CDR1 as KGHSH and CDR2 as LQKENI. This CDR3 region has 17 residues. DNA was not recorded. CDR3 protein: CASSPRPTITGDGEQYF.

In terms of frequency, this clone is medium-sized. V is TRBV5-6 and J is TRBJ2-1; TCRdb calls TRBD2, which cannot be checked without DNA. Germline CDR1 is SGHDT and CDR2 is YYEEEE. The CDR3 runs to 17 residues. No coding sequence is recorded. The CDR3 is CASSLMTSGVSYNEQFF. Filled out from reference TRBV5-6 and TRBJ2-1, the complete variable domain reads DAGVTQSPTHLIKTRGQQVTLRCSPKSGHDTVSWYQQALGQGPQFIFQYYEEEERQRGNFPDRFSGHQFPNYSSELNVNALLLGDSALYLCASSLMTSGVSYNEQFFGPGTRLTVL.

Judged by frequency, this clone is medium-sized. The J gene is TRBJ2-3, the V gene TRBV6-1. CDR1 and CDR2 from the germline V gene are MNHNS and SASEGT. This CDR3 has 15 residues. The nucleotide record is missing. CDR3 in amino acids: CASSSRTPSTDTQYF.

This clone shows up as medium-sized (0.01 to 0.1%) by frequency. This chain uses TRBV10-2 with TRBJ1-4; there is no DNA to check the TCRdb D call of TRBD1. CDR3 length: 15 residues. Only the protein is available. CDR1 and CDR2 (germline): WSHSY, SAAADI. The CDR3 region is CASSEEPGLNEKLFF.

By frequency, this clone is medium-sized. V usage is TRBV6-4 and J usage is TRBJ2-1; TCRdb lists TRBD1, though no DNA is available to test this call. Looked up from germline, CDR1 is MRHNA and CDR2 is SNTAGT. CDR3 length: 15 amino acids. Only the protein is on record. This chain's CDR3 is CASSKGAYSYNEQFF.

V and J are TRBV2 and TRBJ2-7; no DNA is available, so the TRBD2 call from TCRdb remains unchecked. CDR1 and CDR2 from the germline V gene are SNHLY and FYNNEI. The CDR3 contains 16 residues. No coding sequence is recorded. The CDR3 reads CASSEWGEGHSYEQYF.